The sequence of this TCR beta chain was determined in a study of T cell responses to AZD1222 COVID-19 vaccine. Study-wide results and caveats: The study found vaccine-associated CD4 TCRs spanning spike, dominant at 160-218 and 743-854.

This clone showed up just once. No antigen is known for it. From germline, CDR1 is SGHTA and CDR2 FQGTGA. Between the trimmed V and J ends, which lost 5 bases and 6 bases, there was a span of 21 bases. CDR3 length: 16 amino acids. Data came from immunoSEQ multiplex PCR; TCRdb stores just in-frame clones and leaves some out. The repertoire holds some 150,000 clones, with nearly 90% as singletons. The receptor's source is an adult who received the MenACWY meningococcal vaccine as a control. This sequence joins TRBV7-3 and TRBJ2-3; D may correspond to TRBD1 or TRBD2 (6 bases each). Sequencing was performed on peripheral blood, taken 28 days after the second dose of the MenACWY control vaccine. The CDR3 loop reads CASSHLGVGGEDTQYF. DNA for the CDR3: TGTGCCAGCAGCCACCTTGGGGTCGGGGGCGAGGATACGCAGTATTTT.